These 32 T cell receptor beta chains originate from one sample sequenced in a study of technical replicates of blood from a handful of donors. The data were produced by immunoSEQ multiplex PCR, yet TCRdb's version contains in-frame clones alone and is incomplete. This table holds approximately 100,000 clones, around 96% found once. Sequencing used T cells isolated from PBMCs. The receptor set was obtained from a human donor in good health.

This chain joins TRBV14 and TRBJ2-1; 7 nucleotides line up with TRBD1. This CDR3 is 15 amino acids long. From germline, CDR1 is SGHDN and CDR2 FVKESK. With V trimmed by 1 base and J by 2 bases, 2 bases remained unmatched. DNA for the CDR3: TGTGCCAGCAGCCAAGTTCAGGGGGCCTACAATGAGCAGTTCTTC. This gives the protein CASSQVQGAYNEQFF.

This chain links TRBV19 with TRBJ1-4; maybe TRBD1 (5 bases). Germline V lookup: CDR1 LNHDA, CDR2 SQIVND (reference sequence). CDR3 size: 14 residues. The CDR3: CATQSGLTNEKLFF. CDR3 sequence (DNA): TGTGCTACCCAGTCGGGACTGACGAATGAAAAACTGTTTTTT.

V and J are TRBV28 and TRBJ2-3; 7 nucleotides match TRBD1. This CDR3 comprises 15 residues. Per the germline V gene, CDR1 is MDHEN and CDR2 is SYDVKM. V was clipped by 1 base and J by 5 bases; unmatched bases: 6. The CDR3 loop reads CASSLYRGRRDTQYF. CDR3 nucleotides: TGTGCCAGCAGTTTATACAGGGGTCGTAGAGATACGCAGTATTTT.

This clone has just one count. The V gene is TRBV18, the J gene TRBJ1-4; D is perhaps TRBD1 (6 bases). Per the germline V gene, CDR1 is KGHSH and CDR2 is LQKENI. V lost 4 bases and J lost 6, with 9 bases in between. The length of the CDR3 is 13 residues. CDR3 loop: CASSLAGDEKLFF. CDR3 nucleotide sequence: TGTGCCAGCTCACTGGCAGGGGATGAAAAACTGTTTTTT.

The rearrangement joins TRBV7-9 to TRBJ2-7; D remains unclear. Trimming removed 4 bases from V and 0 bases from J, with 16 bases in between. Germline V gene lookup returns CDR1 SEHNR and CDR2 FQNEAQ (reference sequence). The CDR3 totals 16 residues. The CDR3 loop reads CASSSRSGSRSYEQYF. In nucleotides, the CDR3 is TGTGCCAGCAGCTCTAGAAGTGGCAGCCGCTCCTACGAGCAGTACTTC.

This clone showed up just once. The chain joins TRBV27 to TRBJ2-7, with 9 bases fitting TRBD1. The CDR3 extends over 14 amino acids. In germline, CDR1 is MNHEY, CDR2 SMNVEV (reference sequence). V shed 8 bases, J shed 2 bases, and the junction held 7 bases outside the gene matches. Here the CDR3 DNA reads TGTGCCAGCGCCGGGACAGGGATCCCCTACGAGCAGTACTTC. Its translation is CASAGTGIPYEQYF.

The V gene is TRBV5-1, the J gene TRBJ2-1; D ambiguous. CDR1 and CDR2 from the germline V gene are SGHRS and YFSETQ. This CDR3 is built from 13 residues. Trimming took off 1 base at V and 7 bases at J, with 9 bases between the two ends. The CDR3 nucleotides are TGCGCCAGCAGCTTGCCCCCCCTGAATGAGCAGTTCTTC. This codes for CASSLPPLNEQFF.

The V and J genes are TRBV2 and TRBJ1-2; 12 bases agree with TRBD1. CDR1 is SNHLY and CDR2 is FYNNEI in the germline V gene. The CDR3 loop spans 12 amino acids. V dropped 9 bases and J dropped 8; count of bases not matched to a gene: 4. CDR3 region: CARGTGGGGYTF. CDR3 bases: TGTGCCAGGGGGACAGGGGGCGGGGGCTACACCTTC. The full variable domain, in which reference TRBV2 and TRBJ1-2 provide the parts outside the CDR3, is EPEVTQTPSHQVTQMGQEVILRCVPISNHLYFYWYRQILGQKVEFLVSFYNNEISEKSEIFDDQFSVERPDGSNFTLKIRSTKLEDSAMYFCARGTGGGGYTFGSGTRLTVV.

The CDR3 DNA reads TGTGCCAGCAGTGGACGTGGGACAGTGAGTAGCAATCAGCCCCAGCATTTT. Translating gives CASSGRGTVSSNQPQHF. The rearrangement joins TRBV2 to TRBJ1-5; 7 bases are shared with TRBD1. The CDR3 consists of 17 residues. Trimming cost V 4 bases and J 0 bases; bases outside gene matches: 9. The V gene's germline CDR1 is SNHLY and CDR2 FYNNEI. Using reference TRBV2 and TRBJ1-5 for the parts outside the CDR3, the full variable domain is EPEVTQTPSHQVTQMGQEVILRCVPISNHLYFYWYRQILGQKVEFLVSFYNNEISEKSEIFDDQFSVERPDGSNFTLKIRSTKLEDSAMYFCASSGRGTVSSNQPQHFGDGTRLSIL.

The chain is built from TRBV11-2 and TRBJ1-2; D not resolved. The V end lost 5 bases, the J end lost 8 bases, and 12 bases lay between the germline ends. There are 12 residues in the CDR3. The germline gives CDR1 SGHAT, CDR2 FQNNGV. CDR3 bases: TGTGCCAGCAGCGCTACGATGTCCGGCTACACCTTC. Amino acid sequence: CASSATMSGYTF.

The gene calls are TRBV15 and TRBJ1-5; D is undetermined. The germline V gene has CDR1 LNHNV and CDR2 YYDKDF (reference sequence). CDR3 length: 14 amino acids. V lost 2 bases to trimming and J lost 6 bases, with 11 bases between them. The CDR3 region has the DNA TGTGCCACCAGCAGAACTAACGAAGGTCAGCCCCAGCATTTT. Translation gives CATSRTNEGQPQHF.

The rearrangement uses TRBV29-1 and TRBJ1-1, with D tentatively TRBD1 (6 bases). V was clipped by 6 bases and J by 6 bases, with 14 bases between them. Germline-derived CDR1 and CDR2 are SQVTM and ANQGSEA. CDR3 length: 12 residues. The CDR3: CSVGTPSSEAFF. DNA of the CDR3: TGCAGCGTAGGGACACCTAGTTCTGAAGCTTTCTTT. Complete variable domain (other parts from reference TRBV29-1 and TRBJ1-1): SAVISQKPSRDICQRGTSLTIQCQVDSQVTMMFWYRQQPGQSLTLIATANQGSEATYESGFVIDKFPISRPNLTFSTLTVSNMSPEDSSIYLCSVGTPSSEAFFGQGTRLTVV.

Written as DNA, the CDR3 is TGTGCCAGCAGTAACGGACAGTACGAGCAGTACTTC. Its protein product is CASSNGQYEQYF. The chain joins TRBV7-9 to TRBJ2-7; possible D gene TRBD1, 6 bases. The ends were cut back, 6 bases at V and 4 bases at J, with 10 bases in the middle. Looked up from germline, CDR1 is SEHNR and CDR2 is FQNEAQ (reference sequence). The CDR3 is 12 amino acids.

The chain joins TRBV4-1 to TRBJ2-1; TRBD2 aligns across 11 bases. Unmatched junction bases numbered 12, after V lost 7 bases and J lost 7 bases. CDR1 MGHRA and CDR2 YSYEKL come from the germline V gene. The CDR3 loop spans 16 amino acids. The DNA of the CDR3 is TGCGCCAGCACCTTCCATGGGCTAGCGGGAGGAAATGAGCAGTTCTTC. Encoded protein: CASTFHGLAGGNEQFF.

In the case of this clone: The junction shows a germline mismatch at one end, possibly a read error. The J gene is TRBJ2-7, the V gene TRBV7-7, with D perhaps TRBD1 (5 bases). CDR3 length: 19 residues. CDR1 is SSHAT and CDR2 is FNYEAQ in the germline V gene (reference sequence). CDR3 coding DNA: TGTGCCAGCAGTTCCTATCCCCCCCAGAATCGTATACCGGACATATTCCTCCACTTC. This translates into CASSSYPPQNRIPDIFLHF.

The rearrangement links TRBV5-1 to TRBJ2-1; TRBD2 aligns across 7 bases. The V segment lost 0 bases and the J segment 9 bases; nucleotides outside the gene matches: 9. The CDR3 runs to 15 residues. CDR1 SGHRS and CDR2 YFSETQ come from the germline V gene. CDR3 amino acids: CASSLELMERGEQFF. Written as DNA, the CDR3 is TGCGCCAGCAGCTTGGAGCTCATGGAGCGGGGTGAGCAGTTCTTC.

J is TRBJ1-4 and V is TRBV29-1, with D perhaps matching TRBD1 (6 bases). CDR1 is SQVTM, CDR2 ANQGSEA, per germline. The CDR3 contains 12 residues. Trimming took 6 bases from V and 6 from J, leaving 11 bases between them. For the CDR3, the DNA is TGCAGCGTACAGGGCCTGGATGAAAAACTGTTTTTT. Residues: CSVQGLDEKLFF.

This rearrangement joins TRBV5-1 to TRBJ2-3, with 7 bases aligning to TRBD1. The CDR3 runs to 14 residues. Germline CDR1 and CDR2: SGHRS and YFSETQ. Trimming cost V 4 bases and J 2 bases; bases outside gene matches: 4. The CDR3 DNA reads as TGCGCCAGCAGCACGGGGACAGCCACAGATACGCAGTATTTT. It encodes CASSTGTATDTQYF.

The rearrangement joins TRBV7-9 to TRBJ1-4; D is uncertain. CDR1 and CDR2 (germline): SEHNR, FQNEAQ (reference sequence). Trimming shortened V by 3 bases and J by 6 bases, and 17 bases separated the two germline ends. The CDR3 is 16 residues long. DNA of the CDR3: TGTGCCAGCAGCTTTGAGGGTGGGCGTCCGTATGAAAAACTGTTTTTT. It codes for CASSFEGGRPYEKLFF.

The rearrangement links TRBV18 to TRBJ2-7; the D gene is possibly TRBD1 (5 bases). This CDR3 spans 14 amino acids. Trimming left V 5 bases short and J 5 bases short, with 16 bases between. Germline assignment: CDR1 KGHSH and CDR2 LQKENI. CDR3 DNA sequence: TGTGCCAGCTCAACCCCGCAGGGAAGAGACGAGCAGTACTTC. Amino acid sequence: CASSTPQGRDEQYF.

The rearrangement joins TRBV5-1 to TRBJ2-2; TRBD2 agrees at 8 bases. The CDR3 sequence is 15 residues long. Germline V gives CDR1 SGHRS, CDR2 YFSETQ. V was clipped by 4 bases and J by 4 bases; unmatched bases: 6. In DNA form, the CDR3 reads TGCGCCAGCAGCCCCGGGGGGGCCGGCACCGGGGAGCTGTTTTTT. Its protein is CASSPGGAGTGELFF.

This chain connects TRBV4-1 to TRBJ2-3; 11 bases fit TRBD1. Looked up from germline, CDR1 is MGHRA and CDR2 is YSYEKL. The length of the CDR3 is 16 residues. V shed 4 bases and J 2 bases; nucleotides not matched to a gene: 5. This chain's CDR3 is CASSRGTGGHTDTQYF. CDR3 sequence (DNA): TGCGCCAGCAGCCGGGGGACAGGGGGACACACAGATACGCAGTATTTT.

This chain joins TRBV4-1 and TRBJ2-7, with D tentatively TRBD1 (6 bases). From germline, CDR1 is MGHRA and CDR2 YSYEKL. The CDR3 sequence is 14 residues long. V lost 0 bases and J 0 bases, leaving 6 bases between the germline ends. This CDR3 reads CASSQEQGSYEQYF. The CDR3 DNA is TGCGCCAGCAGCCAAGAACAGGGCTCCTACGAGCAGTACTTC.

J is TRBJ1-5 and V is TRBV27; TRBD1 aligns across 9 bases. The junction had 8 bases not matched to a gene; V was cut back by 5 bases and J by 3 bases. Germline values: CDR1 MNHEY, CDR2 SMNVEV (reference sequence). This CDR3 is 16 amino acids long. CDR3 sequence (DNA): TGTGCCAGCAGTCAGGGGACAGGGTTACTCAATCAGCCCCAGCATTTT. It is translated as CASSQGTGLLNQPQHF.

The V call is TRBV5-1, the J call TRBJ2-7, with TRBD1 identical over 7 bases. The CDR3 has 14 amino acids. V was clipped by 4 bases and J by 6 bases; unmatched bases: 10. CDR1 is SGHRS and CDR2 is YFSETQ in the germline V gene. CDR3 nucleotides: TGCGCCAGCAGCAGGTTCACAACAGGGGCCGAGCAGTACTTC. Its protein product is CASSRFTTGAEQYF.

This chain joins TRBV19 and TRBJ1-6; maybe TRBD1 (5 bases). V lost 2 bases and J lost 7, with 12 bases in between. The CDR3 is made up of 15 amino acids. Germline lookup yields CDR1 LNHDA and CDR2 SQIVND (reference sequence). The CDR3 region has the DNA TGTGCCAGTAGTATACTGGCAGGGCAGAATTCACCCCTCCACTTT. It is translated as CASSILAGQNSPLHF. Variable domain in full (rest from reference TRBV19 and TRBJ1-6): DGGITQSPKYLFRKEGQNVTLSCEQNLNHDAMYWYRQDPGQGLRLIYYSQIVNDFQKGDIAEGYSVSREKKESFPLTVTSAQKNPTAFYLCASSILAGQNSPLHFGNGTRLTVT.

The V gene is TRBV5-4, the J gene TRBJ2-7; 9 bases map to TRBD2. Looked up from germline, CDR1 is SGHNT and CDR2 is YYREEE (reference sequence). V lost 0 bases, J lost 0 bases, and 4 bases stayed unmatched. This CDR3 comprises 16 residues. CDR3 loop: CASSLGLAATSYEQYF. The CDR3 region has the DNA TGTGCCAGCAGCTTGGGACTAGCGGCGACCTCCTACGAGCAGTACTTC.

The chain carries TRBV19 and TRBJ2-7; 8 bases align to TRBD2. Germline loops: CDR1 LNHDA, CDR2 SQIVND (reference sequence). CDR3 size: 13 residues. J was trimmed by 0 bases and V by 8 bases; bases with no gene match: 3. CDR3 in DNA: TGTGCCAGTGCCGGGACTAGCTCCTACGAGCAGTACTTC. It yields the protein CASAGTSSYEQYF.

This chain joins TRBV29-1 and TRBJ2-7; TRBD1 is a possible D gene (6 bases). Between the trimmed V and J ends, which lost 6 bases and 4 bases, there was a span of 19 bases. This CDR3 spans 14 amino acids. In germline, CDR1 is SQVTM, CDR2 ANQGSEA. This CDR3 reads CSVGEGELGYEQYF. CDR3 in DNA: TGCAGCGTGGGCGAGGGGGAATTAGGTTACGAGCAGTACTTC.

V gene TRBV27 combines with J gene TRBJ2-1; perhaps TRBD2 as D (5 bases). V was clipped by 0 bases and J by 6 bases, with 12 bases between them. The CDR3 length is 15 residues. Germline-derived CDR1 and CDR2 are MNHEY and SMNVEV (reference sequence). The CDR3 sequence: CASSLSHVASNEQFF. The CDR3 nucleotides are TGTGCCAGCAGTTTATCTCATGTAGCGTCCAATGAGCAGTTCTTC.

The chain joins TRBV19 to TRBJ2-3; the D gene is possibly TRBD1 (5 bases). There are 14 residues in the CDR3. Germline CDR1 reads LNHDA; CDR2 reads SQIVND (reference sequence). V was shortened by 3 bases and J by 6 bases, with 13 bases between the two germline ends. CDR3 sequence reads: CASSIYGARDTQYF. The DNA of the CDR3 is TGTGCCAGTAGTATTTATGGGGCGCGGGATACGCAGTATTTT.

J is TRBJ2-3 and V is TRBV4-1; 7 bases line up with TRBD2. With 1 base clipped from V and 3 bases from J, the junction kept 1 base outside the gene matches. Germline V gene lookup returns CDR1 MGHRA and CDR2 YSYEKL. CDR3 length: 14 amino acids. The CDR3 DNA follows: TGCGCCAGCAGCCAAGTCGGGAGGACAGATACGCAGTATTTT. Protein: CASSQVGRTDTQYF.